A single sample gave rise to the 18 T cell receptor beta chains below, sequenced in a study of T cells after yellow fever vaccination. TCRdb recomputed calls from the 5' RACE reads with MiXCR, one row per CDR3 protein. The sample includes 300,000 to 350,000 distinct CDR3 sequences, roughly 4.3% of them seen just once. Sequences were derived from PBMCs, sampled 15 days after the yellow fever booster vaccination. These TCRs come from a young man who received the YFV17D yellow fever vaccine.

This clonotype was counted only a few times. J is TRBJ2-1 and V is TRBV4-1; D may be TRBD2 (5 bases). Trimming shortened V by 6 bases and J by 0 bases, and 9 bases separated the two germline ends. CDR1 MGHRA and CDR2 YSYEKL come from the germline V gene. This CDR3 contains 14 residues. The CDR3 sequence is CASRDWSSYNEQFF. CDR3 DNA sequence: TGCGCCAGCAGGGACTGGAGCTCCTACAATGAGCAGTTCTTC.

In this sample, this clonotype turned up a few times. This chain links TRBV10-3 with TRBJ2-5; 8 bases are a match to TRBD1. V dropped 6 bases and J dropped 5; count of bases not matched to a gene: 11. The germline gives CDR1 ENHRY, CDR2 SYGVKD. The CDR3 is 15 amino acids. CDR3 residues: CAIRAPDRGDETQYF. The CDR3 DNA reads TGTGCCATCAGAGCCCCCGACAGGGGTGATGAGACCCAGTACTTC.

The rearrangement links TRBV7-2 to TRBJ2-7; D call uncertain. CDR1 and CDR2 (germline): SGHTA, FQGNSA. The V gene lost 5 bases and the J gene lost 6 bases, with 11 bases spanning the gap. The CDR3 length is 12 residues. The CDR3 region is CASSLQSLEQYF. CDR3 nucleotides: TGTGCCAGCAGCCTTCAGTCCCTCGAGCAGTACTTC.

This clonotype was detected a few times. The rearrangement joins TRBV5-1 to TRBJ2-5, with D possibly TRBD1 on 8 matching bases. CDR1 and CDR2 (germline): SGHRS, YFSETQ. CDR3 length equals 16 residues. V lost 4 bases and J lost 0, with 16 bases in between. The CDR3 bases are TGCGCCAGCAGCAGGCGGACAGGGACTAACCAAGAGACCCAGTACTTC. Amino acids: CASSRRTGTNQETQYF.

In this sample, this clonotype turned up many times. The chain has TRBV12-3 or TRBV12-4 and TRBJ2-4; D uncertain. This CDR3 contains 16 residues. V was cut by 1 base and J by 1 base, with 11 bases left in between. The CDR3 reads CASSLDTTRAKNIQYF. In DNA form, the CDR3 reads TGTGCCAGCAGTTTAGACACAACCCGGGCCAAAAACATTCAGTACTTC.

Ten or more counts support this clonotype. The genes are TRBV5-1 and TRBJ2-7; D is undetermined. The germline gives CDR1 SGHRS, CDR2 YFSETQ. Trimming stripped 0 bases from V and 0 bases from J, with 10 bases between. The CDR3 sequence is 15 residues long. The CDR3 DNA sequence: TGCGCCAGCAGCTTGGCAAGTCCTAGCTCCTACGAGCAGTACTTC. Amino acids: CASSLASPSSYEQYF.

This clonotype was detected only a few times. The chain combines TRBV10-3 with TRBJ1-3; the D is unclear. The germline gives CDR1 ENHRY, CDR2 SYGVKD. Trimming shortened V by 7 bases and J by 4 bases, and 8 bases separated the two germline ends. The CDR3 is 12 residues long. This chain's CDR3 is CAITGEGNTIYF. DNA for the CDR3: TGTGCCATCACTGGCGAGGGAAACACCATATATTTT.

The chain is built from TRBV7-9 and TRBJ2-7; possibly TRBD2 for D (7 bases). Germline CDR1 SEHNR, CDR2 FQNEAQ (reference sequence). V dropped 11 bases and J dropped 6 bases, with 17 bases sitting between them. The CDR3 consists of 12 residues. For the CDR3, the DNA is TGTGCCGGGGGGGCCGTGGGCTCCGAGCAGTACTTC. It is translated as CAGGAVGSEQYF. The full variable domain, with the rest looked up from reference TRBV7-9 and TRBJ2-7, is DTGVSQNPRHKITKRGQNVTFRCDPISEHNRLYWYRQTLGQGPEFLTYFQNEAQLEKSRLLSDRFSAERPKGSFSTLEIQRTEQGDSAMYLCAGGAVGSEQYFGPGTRLTVT.

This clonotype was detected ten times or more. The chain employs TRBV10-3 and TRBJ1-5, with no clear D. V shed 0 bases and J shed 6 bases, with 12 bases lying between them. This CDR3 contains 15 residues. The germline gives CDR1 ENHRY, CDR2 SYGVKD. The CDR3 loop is CAISESLASGQPQHF. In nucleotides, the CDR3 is TGTGCCATCAGTGAGTCGTTAGCTTCGGGTCAGCCCCAGCATTTT.

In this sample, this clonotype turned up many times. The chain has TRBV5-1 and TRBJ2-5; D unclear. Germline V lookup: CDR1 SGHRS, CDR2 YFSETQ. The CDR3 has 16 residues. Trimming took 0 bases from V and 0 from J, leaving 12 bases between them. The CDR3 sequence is CASSLVGKPHQETQYF. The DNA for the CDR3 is TGCGCCAGCAGCTTGGTGGGCAAGCCCCACCAAGAGACCCAGTACTTC. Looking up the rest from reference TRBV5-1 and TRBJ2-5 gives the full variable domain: KAGVTQTPRYLIKTRGQQVTLSCSPISGHRSVSWYQQTPGQGLQFLFEYFSETQRNKGNFPGRFSGRQFSNSRSEMNVSTLELGDSALYLCASSLVGKPHQETQYFGPGTRLLVL.

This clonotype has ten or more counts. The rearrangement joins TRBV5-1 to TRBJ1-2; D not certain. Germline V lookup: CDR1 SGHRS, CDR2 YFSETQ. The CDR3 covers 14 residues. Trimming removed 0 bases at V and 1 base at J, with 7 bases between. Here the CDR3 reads CASSLEGINYGYTF. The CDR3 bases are TGCGCCAGCAGCTTGGAAGGAATTAACTATGGCTACACCTTC.

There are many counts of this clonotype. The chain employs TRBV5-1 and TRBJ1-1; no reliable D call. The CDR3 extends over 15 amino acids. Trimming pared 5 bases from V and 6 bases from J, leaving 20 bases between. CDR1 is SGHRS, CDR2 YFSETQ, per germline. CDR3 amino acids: CASRGLLSSEAEAFF. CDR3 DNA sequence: TGCGCCAGCAGGGGCCTCCTCAGCAGTGAGGCTGAAGCTTTCTTT.

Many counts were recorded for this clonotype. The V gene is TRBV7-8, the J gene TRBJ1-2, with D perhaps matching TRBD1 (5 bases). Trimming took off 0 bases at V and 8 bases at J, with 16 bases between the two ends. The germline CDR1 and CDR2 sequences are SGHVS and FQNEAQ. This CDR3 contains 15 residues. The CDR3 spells CASSLAAGPAGGYTF. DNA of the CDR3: TGTGCCAGCAGCTTAGCCGCGGGGCCGGCGGGGGGCTACACCTTC.

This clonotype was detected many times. This CDR3 is CASSLGGVRWGAQHF. DNA of the CDR3: TGTGCCAGCAGCTTGGGAGGCGTCAGATGGGGAGCCCAGCATTTT. The V gene is TRBV5-6, the J gene TRBJ1-5, with unresolved D. This CDR3 comprises 15 residues. CDR1 is SGHDT and CDR2 is YYEEEE in the germline V gene. V was clipped by 0 bases and J by 11 bases, with 18 bases between them.

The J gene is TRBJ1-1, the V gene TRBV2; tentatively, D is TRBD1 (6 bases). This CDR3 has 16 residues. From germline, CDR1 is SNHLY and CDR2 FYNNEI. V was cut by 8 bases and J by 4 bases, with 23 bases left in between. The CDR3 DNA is TGTGCCAGCCAAGGCCCTGACAGGTCTTGGGGCACTGAAGCTTTCTTT. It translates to CASQGPDRSWGTEAFF. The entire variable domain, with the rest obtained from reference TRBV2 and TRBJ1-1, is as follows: EPEVTQTPSHQVTQMGQEVILRCVPISNHLYFYWYRQILGQKVEFLVSFYNNEISEKSEIFDDQFSVERPDGSNFTLKIRSTKLEDSAMYFCASQGPDRSWGTEAFFGQGTRLTVV.

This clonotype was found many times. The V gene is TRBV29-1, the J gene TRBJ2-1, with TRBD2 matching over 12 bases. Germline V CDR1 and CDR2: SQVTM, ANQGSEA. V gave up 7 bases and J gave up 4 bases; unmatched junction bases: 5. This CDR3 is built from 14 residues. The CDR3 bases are TGCAGCGCTAGCGGGGGGGCCCTATACAATGAGCAGTTCTTC. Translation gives CSASGGALYNEQFF.

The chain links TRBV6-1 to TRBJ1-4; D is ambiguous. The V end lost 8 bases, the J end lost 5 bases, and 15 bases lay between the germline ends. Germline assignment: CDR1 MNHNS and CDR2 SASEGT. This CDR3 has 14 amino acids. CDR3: CASAQAQSNEKLFF. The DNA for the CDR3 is TGTGCCAGCGCTCAGGCACAGAGCAATGAAAAACTGTTTTTT.

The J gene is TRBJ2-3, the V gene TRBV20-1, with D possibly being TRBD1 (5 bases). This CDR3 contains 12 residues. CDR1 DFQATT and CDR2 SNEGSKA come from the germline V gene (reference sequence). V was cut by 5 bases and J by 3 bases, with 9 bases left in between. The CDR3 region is CSAPRQTDTQYF. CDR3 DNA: TGCAGTGCTCCCCGACAGACAGATACGCAGTATTTT.